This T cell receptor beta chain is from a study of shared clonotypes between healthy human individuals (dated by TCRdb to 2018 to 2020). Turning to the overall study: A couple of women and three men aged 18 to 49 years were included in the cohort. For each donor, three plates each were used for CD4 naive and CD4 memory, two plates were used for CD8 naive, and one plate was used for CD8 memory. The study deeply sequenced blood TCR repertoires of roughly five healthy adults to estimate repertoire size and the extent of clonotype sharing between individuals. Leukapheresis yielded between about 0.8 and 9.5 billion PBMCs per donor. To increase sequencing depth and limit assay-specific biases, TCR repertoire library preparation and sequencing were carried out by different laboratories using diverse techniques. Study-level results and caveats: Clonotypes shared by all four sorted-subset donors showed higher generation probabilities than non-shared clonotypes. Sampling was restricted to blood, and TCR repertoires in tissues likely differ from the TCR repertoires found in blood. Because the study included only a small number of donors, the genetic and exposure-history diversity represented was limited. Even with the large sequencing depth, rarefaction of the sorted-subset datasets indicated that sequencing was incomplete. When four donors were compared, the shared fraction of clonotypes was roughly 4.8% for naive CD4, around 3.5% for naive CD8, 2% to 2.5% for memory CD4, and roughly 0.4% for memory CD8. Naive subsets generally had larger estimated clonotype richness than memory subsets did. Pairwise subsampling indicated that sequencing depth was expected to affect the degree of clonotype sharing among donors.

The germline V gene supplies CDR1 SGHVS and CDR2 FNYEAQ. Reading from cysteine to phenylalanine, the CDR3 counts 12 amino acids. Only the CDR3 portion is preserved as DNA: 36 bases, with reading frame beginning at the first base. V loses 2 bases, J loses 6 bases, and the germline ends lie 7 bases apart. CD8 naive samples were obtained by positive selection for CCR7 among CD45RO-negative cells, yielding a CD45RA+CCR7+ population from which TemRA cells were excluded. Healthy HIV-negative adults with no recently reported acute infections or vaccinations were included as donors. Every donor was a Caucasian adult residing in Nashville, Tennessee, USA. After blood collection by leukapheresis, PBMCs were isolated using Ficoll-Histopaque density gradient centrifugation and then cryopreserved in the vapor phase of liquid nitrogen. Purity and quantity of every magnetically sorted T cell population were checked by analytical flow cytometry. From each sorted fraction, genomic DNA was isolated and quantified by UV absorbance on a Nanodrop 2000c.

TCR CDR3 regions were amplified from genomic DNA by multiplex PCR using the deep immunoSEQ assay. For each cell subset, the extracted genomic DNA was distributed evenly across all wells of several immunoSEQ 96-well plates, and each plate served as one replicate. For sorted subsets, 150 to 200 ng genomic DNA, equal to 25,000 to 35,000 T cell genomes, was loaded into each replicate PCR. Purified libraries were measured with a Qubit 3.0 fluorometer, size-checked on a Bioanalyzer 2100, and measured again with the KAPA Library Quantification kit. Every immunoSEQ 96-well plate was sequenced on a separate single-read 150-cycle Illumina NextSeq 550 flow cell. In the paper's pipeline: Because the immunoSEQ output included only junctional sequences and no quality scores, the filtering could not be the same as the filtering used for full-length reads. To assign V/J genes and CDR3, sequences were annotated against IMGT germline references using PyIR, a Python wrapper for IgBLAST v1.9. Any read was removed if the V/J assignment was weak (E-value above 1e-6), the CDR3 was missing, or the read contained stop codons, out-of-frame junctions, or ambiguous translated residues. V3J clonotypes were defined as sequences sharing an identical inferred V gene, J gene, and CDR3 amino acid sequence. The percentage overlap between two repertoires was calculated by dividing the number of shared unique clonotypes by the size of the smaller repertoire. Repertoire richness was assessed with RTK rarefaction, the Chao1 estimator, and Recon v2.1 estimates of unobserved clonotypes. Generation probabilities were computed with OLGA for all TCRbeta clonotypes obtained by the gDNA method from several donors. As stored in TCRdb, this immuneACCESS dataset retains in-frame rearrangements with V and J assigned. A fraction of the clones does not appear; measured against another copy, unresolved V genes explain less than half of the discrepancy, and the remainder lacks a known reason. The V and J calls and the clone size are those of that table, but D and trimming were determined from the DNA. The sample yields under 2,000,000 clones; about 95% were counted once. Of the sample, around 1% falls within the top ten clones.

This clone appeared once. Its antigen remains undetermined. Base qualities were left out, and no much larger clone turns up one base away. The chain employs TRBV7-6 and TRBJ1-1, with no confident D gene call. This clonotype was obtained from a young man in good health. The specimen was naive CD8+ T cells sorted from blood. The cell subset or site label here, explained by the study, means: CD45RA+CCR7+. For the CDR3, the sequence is CASSLSGAEAFF. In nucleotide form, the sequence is TGTGCCAGCAGCTTATCCGGGGCTGAAGCTTTCTTT. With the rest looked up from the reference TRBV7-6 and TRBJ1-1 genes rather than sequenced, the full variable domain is GAGVSQSPRYKVTKRGQDVALRCDPISGHVSLYWYRQALGQGPEFLTYFNYEAQQDKSGLPNDRFSAERPEGSISTLTIQRTEQRDSAMYRCASSLSGAEAFFGQGTRLTVV.